This record concerns one TCR beta chain sequence. Its cognate antigen has yet to be identified. Nothing much larger sits one base from this clone, and base qualities are not available. This sample stems from a study of CD8 T cells in Susac syndrome (dated by TCRdb to about 2019). Background on the whole study: Repertoire sequencing was used to test whether CD8+ T cell activation and differentiation in Susac syndrome was antigen driven. What the work shows at the level of the full study, not this receptor alone: The TCR sequencing and HLA analysis was acknowledged to have included a relatively small number of individuals.

Taken from the germline V gene (reference sequence), the CDR1 and CDR2 loops are DFQATT and SNEGSKA. At the junction V is shortened by 0 bases and J by 4 bases, with 12 bases in between. The CDR3 runs 15 amino acids, cysteine and phenylalanine included. Kept here is only the CDR3 DNA, which spans 45 bases and is read in frame from base 1. Peripheral blood CD8+ and CD4+ T cells from healthy donors, Susac syndrome patients and multiple sclerosis patients were profiled using high-throughput TCR beta sequencing. Healthy donors were age- and sex-matched controls. Bulk CD8+ and CD4+ T cells were purified by magnetic negative isolation, whereas CD8+ TEMRA cells were enriched by FACS. Blood was collected in EDTA tubes and processed within 24 hours, with PBMCs isolated through density gradient centrifugation. PBMCs intended for TCR sequencing were cryopreserved in liquid nitrogen and were subsequently thawed in a 37 degrees C water bath. The sorted or isolated CD4+, CD8+ and CD8+ TEMRA cells had a purity of 90% or higher.

RNA was extracted using the RNeasy kit, and roughly 0.45 to 1 ug of the RNA was reverse transcribed with random hexamers. The immunoSEQ multiplex PCR assay, covering 54 Vbeta and 13 Jbeta segments, was used to amplify TCR beta CDR3 regions. To correct PCR amplification bias, a synthetic template baseline was used for both primer optimization and computational correction. As for the original processing: Reads were annotated to V, D and J genes per IMGT and analyzed with immunoSEQ Analyzer, keeping only productive sequences. Clonality was calculated as one minus the Shannon entropy normalized by log2 of the number of productive unique sequences. Public and private clones were assessed among the 100 most prevalent clones of each patient and control. Clones were defined as Susac-specific when absent from the healthy and MS cohorts, from roughly 1,000 published viral clones and from other ImmuneACCESS disease sequences. The raw public data were reprocessed by TCRdb itself: fastp quality trimming at Q25, MiXCR clonotype calling, in-frame beta chains only. Under each unique CDR3 protein, matching rows form one entry showing the most common genes and DNA. None of the V and J calls come from the authors' own analysis; TCRdb made them. This sample holds under 200,000 distinct CDR3 sequences; about 91% were observed only once. The ten largest clones take up roughly 0.08% of the sample.

Material for sequencing was CD4+ T cells from PBMCs. The rearranged segments are TRBV20-1 and TRBJ2-2; the D gene identity is not certain. The source is a human donor in good health. CDR3 reads: CSARDLERGTGELFF. In nucleotides, the sequence is TGCAGTGCTAGAGATCTGGAGCGCGGCACCGGGGAGCTGTTTTTT.